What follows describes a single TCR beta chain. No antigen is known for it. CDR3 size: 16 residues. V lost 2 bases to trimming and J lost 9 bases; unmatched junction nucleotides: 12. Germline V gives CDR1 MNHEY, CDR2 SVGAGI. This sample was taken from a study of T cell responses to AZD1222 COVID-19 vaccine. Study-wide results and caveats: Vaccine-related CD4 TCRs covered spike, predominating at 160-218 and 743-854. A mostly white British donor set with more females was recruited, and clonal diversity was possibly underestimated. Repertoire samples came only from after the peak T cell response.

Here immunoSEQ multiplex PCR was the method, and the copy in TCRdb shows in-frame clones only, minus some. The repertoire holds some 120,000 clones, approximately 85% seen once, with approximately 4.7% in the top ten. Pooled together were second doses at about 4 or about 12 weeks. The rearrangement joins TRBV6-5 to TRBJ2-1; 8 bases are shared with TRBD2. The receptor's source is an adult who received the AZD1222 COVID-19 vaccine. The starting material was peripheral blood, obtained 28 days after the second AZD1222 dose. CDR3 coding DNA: TGTGCCAGCAGTTACACATCGGCGGGGGGCCGGCGTGAGCAGTTCTTC. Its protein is CASSYTSAGGRREQFF.